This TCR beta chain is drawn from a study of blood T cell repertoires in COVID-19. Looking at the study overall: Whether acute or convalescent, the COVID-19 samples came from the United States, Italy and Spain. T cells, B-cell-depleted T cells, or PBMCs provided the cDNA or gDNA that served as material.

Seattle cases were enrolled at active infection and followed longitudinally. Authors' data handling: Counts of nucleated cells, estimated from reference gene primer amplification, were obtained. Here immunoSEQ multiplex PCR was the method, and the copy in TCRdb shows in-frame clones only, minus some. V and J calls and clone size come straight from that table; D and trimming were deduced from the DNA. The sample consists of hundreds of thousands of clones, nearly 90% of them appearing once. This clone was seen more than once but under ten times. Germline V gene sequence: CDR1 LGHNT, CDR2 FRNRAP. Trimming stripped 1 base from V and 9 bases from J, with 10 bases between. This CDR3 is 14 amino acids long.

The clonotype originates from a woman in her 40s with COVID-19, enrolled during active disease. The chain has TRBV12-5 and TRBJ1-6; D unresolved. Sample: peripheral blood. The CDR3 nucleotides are TGTGCTAGTGGTTTGGAAATTGCGGGTTCACCCCTCCACTTT. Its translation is CASGLEIAGSPLHF.